This T cell receptor beta chain was sequenced for a study of blood T cell repertoires in COVID-19. Study at large: The study drew acute and convalescent COVID-19 samples from the United States, Italy and Spain. Sources were T cells, B-cell-depleted T cells, or PBMCs; the material itself was cDNA or gDNA.

Participants had their cohort set by participant-reported clinical history. Participants classified as exposed had met a COVID-19 case within 2 weeks before study entry. The table came from immunoSEQ multiplex PCR; TCRdb's copy has only in-frame clones and leaves some out. The sample contains hundreds of thousands of clones, about 90% of which appear only once. Sequenced material: PBMCs or T cells enriched from blood (not recorded which). This receptor was identified in a man between 25 and 39 years old who had been exposed to COVID-19.

The CDR3 region is CASSHWRADEQYF. The CDR3 bases are TGTGCCAGCAGCCATTGGAGGGCGGACGAGCAGTACTTC. The V and J genes are TRBV3-1 (or the pseudogene TRBV3-2) and TRBJ2-7; possibly TRBD2 for D (6 bases). Trimming took off 3 bases at V and 5 bases at J, with 11 bases between the two ends. The CDR3 spans 13 residues. Germline V gene lookup returns CDR1 LGHDT and CDR2 YNNKEL (reference sequence).